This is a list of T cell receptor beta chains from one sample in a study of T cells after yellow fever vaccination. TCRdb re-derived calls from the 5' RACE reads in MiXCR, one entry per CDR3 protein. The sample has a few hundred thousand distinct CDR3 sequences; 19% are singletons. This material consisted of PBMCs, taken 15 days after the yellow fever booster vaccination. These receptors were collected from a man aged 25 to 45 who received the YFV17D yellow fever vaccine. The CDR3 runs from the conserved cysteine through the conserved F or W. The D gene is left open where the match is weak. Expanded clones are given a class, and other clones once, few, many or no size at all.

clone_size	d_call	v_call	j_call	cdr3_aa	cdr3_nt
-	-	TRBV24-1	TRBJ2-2	CATSDWKYTGELFF	TGTGCCACCAGTGATTGGAAGTACACCGGGGAGCTGTTTTTT
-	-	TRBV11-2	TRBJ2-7	CASSLGAGNEQYF	TGTGCCAGCAGCTTAGGTGCAGGTAACGAGCAGTACTTC
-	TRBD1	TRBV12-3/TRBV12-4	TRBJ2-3	CASSFLQGGDTQYF	TGTGCCAGCAGTTTCTTACAGGGGGGTGATACGCAGTATTTT
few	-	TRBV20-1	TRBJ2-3	CSAPRPGTDTQYF	TGCAGTGCCCCCCGCCCCGGGACAGATACGCAGTATTTT
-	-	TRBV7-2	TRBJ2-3	CASRKSRESTDTQYF	TGTGCCAGCAGAAAAAGCCGGGAGAGCACAGATACGCAGTATTTT
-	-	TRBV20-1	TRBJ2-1	CSARDRVHYNEQFF	TGCAGTGCTAGAGACCGGGTACACTACAATGAGCAGTTCTTC
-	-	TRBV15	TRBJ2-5	CATRIGQTLAETQYF	TGTGCCACCAGAATCGGCCAAACATTGGCGGAGACCCAGTACTTC
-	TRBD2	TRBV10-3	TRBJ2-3	CAISERLAGVQDTQYF	TGTGCCATCAGTGAGCGGCTAGCGGGAGTTCAAGATACGCAGTATTTT
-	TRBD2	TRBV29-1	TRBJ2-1	CSSSSGEVNEQFF	TGCAGTTCCTCTAGCGGAGAGGTTAATGAGCAGTTCTTC
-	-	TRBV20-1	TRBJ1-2	CSARDGANYGYTF	TGCAGTGCGCGGGACGGGGCTAACTATGGCTACACCTTC
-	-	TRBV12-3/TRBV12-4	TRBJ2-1	CARTPLGRYNEQFF	TGTGCCAGAACCCCCTTAGGGAGATACAATGAGCAGTTCTTC
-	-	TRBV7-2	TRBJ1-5	CASSTQGSNQPQHF	TGTGCCAGCAGCACGCAGGGGAGCAATCAGCCCCAGCATTTT
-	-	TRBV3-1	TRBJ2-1	CASRFGRNEQFF	TGTGCCAGCAGGTTCGGTCGCAATGAGCAGTTCTTC
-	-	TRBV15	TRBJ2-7	CATSSGGDGYEQYF	TGTGCCACCAGCAGTGGGGGAGATGGCTACGAGCAGTACTTC
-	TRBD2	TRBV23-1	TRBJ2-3	CASSLRLAGNSSTDTQYF	TGCGCCAGCAGTCTTAGACTAGCGGGAAACTCTAGCACAGATACGCAGTATTTT
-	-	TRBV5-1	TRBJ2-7	CASSLGGLPSYEQYF	TGCGCCAGCAGCTTAGGAGGTCTTCCCTCCTACGAGCAGTACTTC
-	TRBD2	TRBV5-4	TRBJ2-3	CASSWKYTSGSGDTQYF	TGTGCCAGCAGCTGGAAGTACACTAGCGGGAGCGGGGATACGCAGTATTTT
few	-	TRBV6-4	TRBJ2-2	CASSETRTGELFF	TGTGCCAGCAGTGAGACCCGAACCGGGGAGCTGTTTTTT
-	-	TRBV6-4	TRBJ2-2	CASSDWEAGELFF	TGTGCCAGCAGTGATTGGGAAGCCGGGGAGCTGTTTTTT
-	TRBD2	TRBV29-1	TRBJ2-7	CSVVTSGSYEQYF	TGCAGCGTGGTGACTAGCGGGAGCTACGAGCAGTACTTC
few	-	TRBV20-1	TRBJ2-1	CSARDVTSHYNEQFF	TGCAGTGCTAGAGACGTAACAAGCCACTACAATGAGCAGTTCTTC
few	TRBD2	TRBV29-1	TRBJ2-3	CSVVPLAGAADTQYF	TGCAGCGTTGTACCCCTAGCGGGAGCGGCAGATACGCAGTATTTT
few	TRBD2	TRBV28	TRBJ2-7	CASTFSGASYEQYF	TGTGCCAGCACCTTTAGCGGGGCAAGCTACGAGCAGTACTTC
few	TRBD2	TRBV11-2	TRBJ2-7	CASSYGGSSYEQYF	TGTGCCAGCAGCTATGGCGGGAGCTCCTACGAGCAGTACTTC